The clone carrying this TCR beta chain appeared a few times. Its antigen is not known. These data belong to a study of siplizumab effects on memory and regulatory T cells. Study-level points and caveats: The study did not confirm that proliferating Tregs from siplizumab cultures were suppressive. Unstimulated subset assignment was obtained for only a minor fraction of alloreactive clones.

The CDR3 consists of 14 residues. V was clipped by 1 base and J by 2 bases, with 10 bases between them. Germline V lookup: CDR1 SGHRS, CDR2 YFSETQ. Only in-frame clones appear in the TCRdb table, and some are missing; sequencing was by immunoSEQ multiplex PCR. The sample consists of more than 45,000 clones, about 97% of them appearing once. Sequenced sample: naive CD4+ T cells sorted from blood. The sequence derives from a human donor in good health. V usage is TRBV5-1 and J usage is TRBJ2-7; no definite D call. The CDR3 sequence is CASSLNPNTYEQYF. The CDR3 bases are TGCGCCAGCAGCTTGAACCCCAACACCTACGAGCAGTACTTC.